These 13 T cell receptor beta chains were all obtained from the same sample, sequenced in a study of cytomegalovirus exposure and HLA in healthy donors. Using immunoSEQ multiplex PCR, the repertoire was profiled, and TCRdb retains in-frame clones only, with some absent. The sample includes 65,000 or so clones, 94% seen only once; the top ten take about 4.1%. The sample comprised PBMCs. The receptor set was obtained from a man in his late teens or twenties in good health and CMV-seropositive.

The rearrangement joins TRBV9 to TRBJ1-2; 7 bases fit TRBD1. Germline V gene data show CDR1 as SGDLS and CDR2 as YYNGEE. V gave up 4 bases and J gave up 0 bases; unmatched junction bases: 9. The CDR3 contains 16 residues. CDR3 sequence reads: CASSPGTAITNYGYTF. CDR3 nucleotides: TGTGCCAGCAGCCCCGGGACAGCCATTACTAACTATGGCTACACCTTC.

There are a few counts of this clone. The chain recombines TRBV7-3 with TRBJ1-2, with D unclear. Germline CDR1 and CDR2: SGHTA and FQGTGA. The V and J ends lost 2 bases and 2 bases respectively, with 6 bases between them. The CDR3 loop spans 13 amino acids. DNA for the CDR3: TGTGCCAGCAGCTTAGACGGGAACTATGGCTACACCTTC. Translated, it gives CASSLDGNYGYTF. The full variable domain, in which reference TRBV7-3 and TRBJ1-2 provide the parts outside the CDR3, is GAGVSQTPSNKVTEKGKYVELRCDPISGHTALYWYRQSLGQGPEFLIYFQGTGAADDSGLPNDRFFAVRPEGSVSTLKIQRTERGDSAVYLCASSLDGNYGYTFGSGTRLTVV.

The chain employs TRBV10-3 and TRBJ2-7; D is uncertain. CDR3 size: 13 residues. The V end lost 3 bases, the J end lost 4 bases, and 10 bases lay between the germline ends. CDR1 and CDR2 (germline): ENHRY, SYGVKD. In DNA form, the CDR3 reads TGTGCCATCAGTGACAGGAACCAGTACGAGCAGTACTTC. Protein product: CAISDRNQYEQYF.

The CDR3 region is CASSLSIGGTQYF. CDR3 sequence (DNA): TGTGCCAGCAGTTTGTCGATAGGGGGGACCCAGTACTTC. The chain employs TRBV28 and TRBJ2-5, with TRBD1 as a possible D gene (6 bases). V lost 3 bases and J 7 bases, leaving 12 bases between the germline ends. The germline gives CDR1 MDHEN, CDR2 SYDVKM. The CDR3 length is 13 residues.

The V call is TRBV5-4, the J call TRBJ2-1, with 7 bases lining up with TRBD2. The V gene's germline CDR1 is SGHNT and CDR2 YYREEE (reference sequence). The CDR3 spans 15 residues. Losses at the gene ends were 3 bases for V and 0 bases for J; bases not matched to a gene: 3. The CDR3 DNA is TGTGCCAGCAGCTGGAGCGGGACCTCCTACAATGAGCAGTTCTTC. Translation: CASSWSGTSYNEQFF.

The genes are TRBV29-1 and TRBJ2-6; TRBD1 agrees at 7 bases. J was trimmed by 4 bases and V by 1 base; bases with no gene match: 7. The length of the CDR3 is 16 residues. CDR1 is SQVTM and CDR2 is ANQGSEA in the germline V gene. The CDR3 DNA follows: TGCAGCGTTGAAGTTACAGGGGATAGGGGGGCCAACGTCCTGACTTTC. It is translated as CSVEVTGDRGANVLTF.

A single count supports this clone. The rearrangement links TRBV19 to TRBJ1-5, with TRBD1 identical over 8 bases. This CDR3 has 16 residues. V was pared by 4 bases and J by 6 bases, with 11 bases of the junction left unmatched. CDR1 is LNHDA, CDR2 SQIVND, per germline (reference sequence). In DNA, the CDR3 is TGTGCCAGTAGTACATTCCAGGGGGCGCGGAGTCAGCCCCAGCATTTT. Its translation: CASSTFQGARSQPQHF. Full variable domain (remainder filled in from reference TRBV19 and TRBJ1-5): DGGITQSPKYLFRKEGQNVTLSCEQNLNHDAMYWYRQDPGQGLRLIYYSQIVNDFQKGDIAEGYSVSREKKESFPLTVTSAQKNPTAFYLCASSTFQGARSQPQHFGDGTRLSIL.

The CDR3 region has the DNA TGTGCCACCAGCAGAGAGACATGGTCTAATTCACCCCTCCACTTT. Its translation: CATSRETWSNSPLHF. The rearrangement joins TRBV15 to TRBJ1-6; D unresolved. CDR1 LNHNV and CDR2 YYDKDF come from the germline V gene (reference sequence). V was pared by 0 bases and J by 6 bases, with 9 bases between. The CDR3 runs 15 residues.

This chain joins TRBV11-3 and TRBJ1-1; the match to TRBD1 covers 7 bases. Germline loops: CDR1 SGHNT, CDR2 YENEEA. V lost 3 bases, J lost 0 bases, and 7 bases stayed unmatched. The length of the CDR3 is 16 residues. The CDR3 is CASSLPRQGMNTEAFF. As DNA, the CDR3 is TGTGCCAGCAGCTTGCCAAGACAGGGAATGAACACTGAAGCTTTCTTT.

The chain combines TRBV10-3 with TRBJ2-5, with 14 nucleotides matching TRBD2. CDR1 is ENHRY and CDR2 is SYGVKD in the germline V gene. The CDR3 is 17 amino acids. V gave up 6 bases and J gave up 4 bases; unmatched junction bases: 10. CDR3 DNA: TGTGCCATCAGGGCCGGGACTAGCGGGAGAACGGGAGAGACCCAGTACTTC. Protein product: CAIRAGTSGRTGETQYF.

The rearrangement uses TRBV6-5 and TRBJ1-1, with a weak D call TRBD1 (5 bases). Trimming cost V 5 bases and J 6 bases, with 16 bases left between them. The CDR3 runs to 14 residues. CDR1 MNHEY and CDR2 SVGAGI come from the germline V gene. As DNA, the CDR3 is TGTGCCAGCAGTCTATCCAGGGCTCGAGCTGAAGCTTTCTTT. Amino acid sequence: CASSLSRARAEAFF.

The gene calls are TRBV5-1 and TRBJ2-5; the D gene is possibly TRBD1 (7 bases). The CDR3 extends over 15 amino acids. From germline, CDR1 is SGHRS and CDR2 YFSETQ. V was cut by 4 bases and J by 4 bases, with 17 bases left in between. CDR3 loop: CASSGGTVQAETQYF. For the CDR3, the DNA is TGCGCCAGCAGCGGAGGGACAGTCCAGGCAGAGACCCAGTACTTC.

The chain employs TRBV28 and TRBJ2-7, with unresolved D. Trimming pared 8 bases from V and 5 bases from J, leaving 16 bases between. This CDR3 is 13 amino acids long. CDR1 MDHEN and CDR2 SYDVKM come from the germline V gene. The CDR3 region has the DNA TGTGCCAGCTTGCGGCTCCTCACTCACGAGCAGTACTTC. Encoded protein: CASLRLLTHEQYF.